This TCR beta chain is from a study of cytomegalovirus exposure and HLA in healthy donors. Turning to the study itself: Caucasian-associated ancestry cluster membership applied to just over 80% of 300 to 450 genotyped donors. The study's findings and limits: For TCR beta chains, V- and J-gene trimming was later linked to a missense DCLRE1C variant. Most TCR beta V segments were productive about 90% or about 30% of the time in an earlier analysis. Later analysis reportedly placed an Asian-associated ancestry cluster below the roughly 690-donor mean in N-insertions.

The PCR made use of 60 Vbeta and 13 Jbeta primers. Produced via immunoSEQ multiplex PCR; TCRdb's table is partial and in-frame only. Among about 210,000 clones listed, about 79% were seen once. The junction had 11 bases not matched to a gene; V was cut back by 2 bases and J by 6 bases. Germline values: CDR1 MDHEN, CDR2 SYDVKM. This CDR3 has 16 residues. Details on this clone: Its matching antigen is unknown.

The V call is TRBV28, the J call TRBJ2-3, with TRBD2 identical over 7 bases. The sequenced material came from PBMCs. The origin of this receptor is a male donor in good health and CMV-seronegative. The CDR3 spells CASSLIVGGSGDTQYF. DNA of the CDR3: TGTGCCAGCAGTTTAATTGTTGGCGGGAGTGGGGATACGCAGTATTTT.